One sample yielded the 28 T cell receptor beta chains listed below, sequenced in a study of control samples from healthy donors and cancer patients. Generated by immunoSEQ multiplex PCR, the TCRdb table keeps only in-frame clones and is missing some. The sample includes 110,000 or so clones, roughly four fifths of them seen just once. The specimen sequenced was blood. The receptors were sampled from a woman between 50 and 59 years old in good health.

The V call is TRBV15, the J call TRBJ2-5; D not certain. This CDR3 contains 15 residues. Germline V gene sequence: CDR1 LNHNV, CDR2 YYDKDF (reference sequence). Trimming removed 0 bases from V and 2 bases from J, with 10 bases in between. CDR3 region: CATSRDRAAQETQYF. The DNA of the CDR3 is TGTGCCACCAGCAGAGATCGGGCGGCTCAAGAGACCCAGTACTTC.

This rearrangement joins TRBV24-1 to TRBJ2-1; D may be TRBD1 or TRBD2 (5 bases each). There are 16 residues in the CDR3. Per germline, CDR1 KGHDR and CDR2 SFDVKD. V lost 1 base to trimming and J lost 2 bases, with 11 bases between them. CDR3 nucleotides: TGTGCCACCAGTGATTTAAGAGGGGCCGCCTACAATGAGCAGTTCTTC. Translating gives CATSDLRGAAYNEQFF.

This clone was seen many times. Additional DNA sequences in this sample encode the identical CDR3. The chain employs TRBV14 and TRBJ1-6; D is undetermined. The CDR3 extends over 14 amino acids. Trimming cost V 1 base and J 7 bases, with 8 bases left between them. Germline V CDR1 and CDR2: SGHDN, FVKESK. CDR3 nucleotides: TGTGCCAGCAGCCAAGGACGGGAAAATTCACCCCTCCACTTT. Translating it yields CASSQGRENSPLHF.

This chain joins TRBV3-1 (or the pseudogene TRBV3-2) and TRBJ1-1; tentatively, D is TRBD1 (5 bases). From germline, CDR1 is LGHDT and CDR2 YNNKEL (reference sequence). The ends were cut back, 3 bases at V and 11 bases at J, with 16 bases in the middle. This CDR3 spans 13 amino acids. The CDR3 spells CASSQGAEGSAFF. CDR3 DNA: TGTGCCAGCAGCCAGGGAGCCGAGGGGAGCGCTTTCTTT.

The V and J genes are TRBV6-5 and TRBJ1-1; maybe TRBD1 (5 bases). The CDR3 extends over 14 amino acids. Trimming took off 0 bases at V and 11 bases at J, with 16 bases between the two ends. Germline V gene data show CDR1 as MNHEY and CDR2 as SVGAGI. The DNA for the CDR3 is TGTGCCAGCAGTTACTCGAAAGGGGTGATGCGGGCTTTCTTT. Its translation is CASSYSKGVMRAFF.

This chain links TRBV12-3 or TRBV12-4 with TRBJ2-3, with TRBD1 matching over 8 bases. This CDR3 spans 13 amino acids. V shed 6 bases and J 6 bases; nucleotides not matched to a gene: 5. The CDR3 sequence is CASSNRGWDTQYF. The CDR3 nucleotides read TGTGCCAGCAGCAACAGGGGGTGGGATACGCAGTATTTT.

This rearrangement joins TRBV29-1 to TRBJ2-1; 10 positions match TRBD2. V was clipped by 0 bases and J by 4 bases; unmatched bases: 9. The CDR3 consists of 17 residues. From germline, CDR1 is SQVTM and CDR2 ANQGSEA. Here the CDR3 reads CSVEEGPAGGPYNEQFF. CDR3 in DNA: TGCAGCGTTGAAGAGGGCCCAGCGGGAGGGCCGTACAATGAGCAGTTCTTC.

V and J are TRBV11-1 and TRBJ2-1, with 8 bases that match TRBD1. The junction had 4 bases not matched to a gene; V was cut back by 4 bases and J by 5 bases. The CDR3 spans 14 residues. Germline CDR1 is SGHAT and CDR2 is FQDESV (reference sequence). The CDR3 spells CASSSGGLDNEQFF. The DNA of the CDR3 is TGTGCCAGCAGCTCAGGGGGCTTGGACAATGAGCAGTTCTTC.

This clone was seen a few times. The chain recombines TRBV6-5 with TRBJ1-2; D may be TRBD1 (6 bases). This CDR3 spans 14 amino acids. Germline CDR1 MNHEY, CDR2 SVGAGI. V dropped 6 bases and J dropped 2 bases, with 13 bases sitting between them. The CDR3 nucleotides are TGTGCCAGCAGGCCCGGACAGATCAACTATGGCTACACCTTC. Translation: CASRPGQINYGYTF.

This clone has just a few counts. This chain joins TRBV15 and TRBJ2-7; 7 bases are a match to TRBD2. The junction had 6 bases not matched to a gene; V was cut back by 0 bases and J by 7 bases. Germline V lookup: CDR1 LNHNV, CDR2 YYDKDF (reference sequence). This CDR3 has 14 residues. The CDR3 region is CATSRDVGEGEQYF. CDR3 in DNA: TGTGCCACCAGCAGAGATGTCGGGGAGGGTGAGCAGTACTTC.

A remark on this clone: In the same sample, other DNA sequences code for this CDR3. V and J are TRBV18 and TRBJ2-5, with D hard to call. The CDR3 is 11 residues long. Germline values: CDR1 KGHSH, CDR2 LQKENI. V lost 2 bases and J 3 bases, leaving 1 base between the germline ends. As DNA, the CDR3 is TGTGCCAGCTCACCAAAAGAGACCCAGTACTTC. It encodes CASSPKETQYF.

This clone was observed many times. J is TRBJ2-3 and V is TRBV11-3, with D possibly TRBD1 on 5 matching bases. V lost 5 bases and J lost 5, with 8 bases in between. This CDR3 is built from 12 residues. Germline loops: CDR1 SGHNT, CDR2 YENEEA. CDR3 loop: CASSTQGDTQYF. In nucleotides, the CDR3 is TGTGCCAGCAGCACCCAGGGAGATACGCAGTATTTT.

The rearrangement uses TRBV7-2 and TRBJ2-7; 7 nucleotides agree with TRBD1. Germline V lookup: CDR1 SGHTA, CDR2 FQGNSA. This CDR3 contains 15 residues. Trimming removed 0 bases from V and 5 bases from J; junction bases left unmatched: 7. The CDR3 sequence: CASSLATQGWDEQYF. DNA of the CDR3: TGTGCCAGCAGCTTAGCGACACAGGGGTGGGACGAGCAGTACTTC.

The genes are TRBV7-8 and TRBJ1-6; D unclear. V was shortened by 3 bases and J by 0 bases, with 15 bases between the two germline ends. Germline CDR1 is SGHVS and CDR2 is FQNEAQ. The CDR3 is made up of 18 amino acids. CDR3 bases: TGTGCCAGCAGCTTCCGGACGGGAAGAAGCTCCTATAATTCACCCCTCCACTTT. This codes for CASSFRTGRSSYNSPLHF.

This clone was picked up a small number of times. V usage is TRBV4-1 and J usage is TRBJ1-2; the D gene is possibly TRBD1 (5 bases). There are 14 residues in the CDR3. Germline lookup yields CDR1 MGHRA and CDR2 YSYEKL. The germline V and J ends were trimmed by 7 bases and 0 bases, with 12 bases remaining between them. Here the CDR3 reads CASNWGPPNYGYTF. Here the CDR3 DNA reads TGCGCCAGCAATTGGGGCCCTCCTAACTATGGCTACACCTTC.

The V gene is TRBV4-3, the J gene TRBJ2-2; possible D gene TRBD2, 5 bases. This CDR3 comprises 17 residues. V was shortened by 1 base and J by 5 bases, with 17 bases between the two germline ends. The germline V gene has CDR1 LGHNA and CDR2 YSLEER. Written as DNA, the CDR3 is TGCGCCAGCAGCCAAGGACCCGGCGGAGGAAGGACCGGGGAGCTGTTTTTT. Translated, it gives CASSQGPGGGRTGELFF.

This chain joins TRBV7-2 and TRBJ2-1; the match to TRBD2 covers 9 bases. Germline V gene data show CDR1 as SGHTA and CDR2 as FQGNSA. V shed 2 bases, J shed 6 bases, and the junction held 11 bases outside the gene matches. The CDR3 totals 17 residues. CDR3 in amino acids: CASSLPRGSGSINEQFF. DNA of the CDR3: TGTGCCAGCAGCTTACCCCGAGGTAGCGGGAGCATCAATGAGCAGTTCTTC.

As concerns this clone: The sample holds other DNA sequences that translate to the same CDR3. The CDR3 DNA sequence: TGTGCCAGCAGCGTGGGGGGGGAAAATCAGCCCCAGCATTTT. It specifies CASSVGGENQPQHF. The rearrangement uses TRBV9 and TRBJ1-5; D is perhaps TRBD1 (5 bases). V was shortened by 2 bases and J by 4 bases, with 10 bases between the two germline ends. Germline values: CDR1 SGDLS, CDR2 YYNGEE. The CDR3 has 14 residues.

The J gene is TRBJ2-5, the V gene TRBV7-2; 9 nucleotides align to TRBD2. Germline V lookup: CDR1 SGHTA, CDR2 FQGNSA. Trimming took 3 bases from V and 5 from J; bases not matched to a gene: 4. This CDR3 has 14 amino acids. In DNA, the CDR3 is TGTGCCAGCAGCTTGCTAGCGGGGAGCGAGACCCAGTACTTC. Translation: CASSLLAGSETQYF. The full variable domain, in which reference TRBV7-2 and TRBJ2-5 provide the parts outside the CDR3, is GAGVSQSPSNKVTEKGKDVELRCDPISGHTALYWYRQSLGQGLEFLIYFQGNSAPDKSGLPSDRFSAERTGGSVSTLTIQRTQQEDSAVYLCASSLLAGSETQYFGPGTRLLVL.

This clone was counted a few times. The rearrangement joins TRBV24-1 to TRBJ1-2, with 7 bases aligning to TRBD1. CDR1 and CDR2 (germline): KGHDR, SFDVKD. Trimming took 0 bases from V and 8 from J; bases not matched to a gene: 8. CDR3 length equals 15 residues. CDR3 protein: CATSDLTGEEAGYTF. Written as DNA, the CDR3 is TGTGCCACCAGTGATTTGACAGGGGAGGAGGCAGGCTACACCTTC.

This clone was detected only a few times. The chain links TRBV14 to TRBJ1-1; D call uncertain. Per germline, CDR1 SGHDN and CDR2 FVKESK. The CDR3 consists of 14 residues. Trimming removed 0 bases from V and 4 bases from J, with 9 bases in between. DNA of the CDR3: TGTGCCAGCAGCCAAGATTTATTTAGCACTGAAGCTTTCTTT. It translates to CASSQDLFSTEAFF. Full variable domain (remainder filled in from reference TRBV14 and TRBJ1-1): EAGVTQFPSHSVIEKGQTVTLRCDPISGHDNLYWYRRVMGKEIKFLLHFVKESKQDESGMPNNRFLAERTGGTYSTLKVQPAELEDSGVYFCASSQDLFSTEAFFGQGTRLTVV.

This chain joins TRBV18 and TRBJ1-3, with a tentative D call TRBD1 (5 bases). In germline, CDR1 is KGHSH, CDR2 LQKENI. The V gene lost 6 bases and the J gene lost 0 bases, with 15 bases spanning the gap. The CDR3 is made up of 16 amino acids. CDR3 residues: CASSSGGASSGNTIYF. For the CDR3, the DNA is TGTGCCAGCTCTTCTGGAGGGGCCAGCTCTGGAAACACCATATATTTT.

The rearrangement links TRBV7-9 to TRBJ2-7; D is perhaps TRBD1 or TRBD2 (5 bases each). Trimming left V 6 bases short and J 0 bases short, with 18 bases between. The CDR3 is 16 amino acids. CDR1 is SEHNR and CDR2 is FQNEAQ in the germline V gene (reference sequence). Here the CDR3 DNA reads TGTGCCAGCAGTCCCCCTCCGGGACGGAGCTCCTACGAGCAGTACTTC. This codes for CASSPPPGRSSYEQYF.

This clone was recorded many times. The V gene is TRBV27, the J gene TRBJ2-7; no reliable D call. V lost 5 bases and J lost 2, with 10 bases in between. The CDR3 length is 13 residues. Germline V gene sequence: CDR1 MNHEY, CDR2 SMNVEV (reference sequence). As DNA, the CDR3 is TGTGCCAGCAGTAAAACGCCGACCTACGAGCAGTACTTC. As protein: CASSKTPTYEQYF.

The CDR3 coding sequence is TGTGCCAGCAGCTTAGATACTAGCGGGAACTATGAGCAGTTCTTC. The encoded protein is CASSLDTSGNYEQFF. This sequence joins TRBV7-2 and TRBJ2-1, with TRBD2 identical over 10 bases. V was clipped by 1 base and J by 8 bases; unmatched bases: 5. This CDR3 spans 15 amino acids. CDR1 is SGHTA and CDR2 is FQGNSA in the germline V gene.

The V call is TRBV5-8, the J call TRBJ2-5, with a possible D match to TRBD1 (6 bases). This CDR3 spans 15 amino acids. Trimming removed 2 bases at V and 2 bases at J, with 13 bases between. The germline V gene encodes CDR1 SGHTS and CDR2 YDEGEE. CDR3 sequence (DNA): TGTGCCAGCAGCTTTGGACAGCCCGCGCAAGAGACCCAGTACTTC. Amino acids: CASSFGQPAQETQYF.

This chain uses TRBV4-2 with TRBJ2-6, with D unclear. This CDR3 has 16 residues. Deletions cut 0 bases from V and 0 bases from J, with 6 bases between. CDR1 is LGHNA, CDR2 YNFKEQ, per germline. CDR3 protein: CASSQEASSGANVLTF. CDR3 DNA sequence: TGTGCCAGCAGCCAAGAAGCCAGCTCTGGGGCCAACGTCCTGACTTTC.

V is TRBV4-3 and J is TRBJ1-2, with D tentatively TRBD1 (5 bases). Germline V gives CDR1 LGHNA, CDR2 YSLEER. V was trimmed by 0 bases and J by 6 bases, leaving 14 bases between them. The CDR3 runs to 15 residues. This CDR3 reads CASSQDHGAGNGYTF. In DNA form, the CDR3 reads TGCGCCAGCAGCCAAGATCACGGGGCAGGGAATGGCTACACCTTC.